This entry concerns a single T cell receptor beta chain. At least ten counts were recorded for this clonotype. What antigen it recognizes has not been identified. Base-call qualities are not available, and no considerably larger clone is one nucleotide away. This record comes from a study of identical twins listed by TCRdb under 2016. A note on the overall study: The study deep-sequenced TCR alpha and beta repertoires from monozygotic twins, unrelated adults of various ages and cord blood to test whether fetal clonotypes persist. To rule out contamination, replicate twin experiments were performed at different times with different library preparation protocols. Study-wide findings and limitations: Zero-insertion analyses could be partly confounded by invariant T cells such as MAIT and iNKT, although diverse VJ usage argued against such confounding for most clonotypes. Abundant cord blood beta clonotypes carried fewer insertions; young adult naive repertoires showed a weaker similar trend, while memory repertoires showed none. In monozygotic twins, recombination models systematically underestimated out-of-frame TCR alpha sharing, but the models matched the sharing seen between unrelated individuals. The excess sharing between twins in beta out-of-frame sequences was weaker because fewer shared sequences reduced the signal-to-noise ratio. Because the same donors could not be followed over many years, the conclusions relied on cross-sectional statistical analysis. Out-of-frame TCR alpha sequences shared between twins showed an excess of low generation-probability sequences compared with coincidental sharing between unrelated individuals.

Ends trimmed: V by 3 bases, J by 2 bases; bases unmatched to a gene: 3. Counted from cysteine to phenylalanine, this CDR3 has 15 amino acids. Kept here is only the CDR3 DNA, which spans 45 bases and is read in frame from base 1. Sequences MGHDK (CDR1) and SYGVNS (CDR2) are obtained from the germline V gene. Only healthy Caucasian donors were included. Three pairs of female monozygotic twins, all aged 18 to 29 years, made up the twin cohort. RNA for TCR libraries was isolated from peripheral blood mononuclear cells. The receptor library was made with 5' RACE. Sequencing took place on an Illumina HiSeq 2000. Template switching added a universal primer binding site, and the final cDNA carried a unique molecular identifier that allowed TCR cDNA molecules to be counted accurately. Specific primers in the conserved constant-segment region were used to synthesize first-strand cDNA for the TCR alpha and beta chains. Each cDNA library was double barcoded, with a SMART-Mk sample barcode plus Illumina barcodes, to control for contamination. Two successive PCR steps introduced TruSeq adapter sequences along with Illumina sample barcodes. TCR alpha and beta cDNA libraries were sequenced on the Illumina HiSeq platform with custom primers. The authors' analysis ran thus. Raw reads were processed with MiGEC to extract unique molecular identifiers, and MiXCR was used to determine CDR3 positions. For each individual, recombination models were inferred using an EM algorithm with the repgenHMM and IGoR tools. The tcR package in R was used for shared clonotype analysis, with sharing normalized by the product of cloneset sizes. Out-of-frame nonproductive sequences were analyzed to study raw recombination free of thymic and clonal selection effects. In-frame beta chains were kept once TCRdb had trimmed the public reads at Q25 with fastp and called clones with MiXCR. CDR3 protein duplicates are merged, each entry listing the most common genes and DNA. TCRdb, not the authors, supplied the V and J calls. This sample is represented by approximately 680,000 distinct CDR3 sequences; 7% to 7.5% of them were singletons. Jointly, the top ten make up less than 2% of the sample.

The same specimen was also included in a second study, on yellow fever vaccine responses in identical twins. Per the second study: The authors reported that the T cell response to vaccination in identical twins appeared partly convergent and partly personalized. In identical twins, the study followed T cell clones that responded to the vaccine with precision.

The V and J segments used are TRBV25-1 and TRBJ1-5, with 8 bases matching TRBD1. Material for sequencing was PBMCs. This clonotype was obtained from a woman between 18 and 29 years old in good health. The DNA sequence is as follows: TGTGCCAGCAGTGAGGGACAGGAAGGCAATCAGCCCCAGCATTTT. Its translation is CASSEGQEGNQPQHF. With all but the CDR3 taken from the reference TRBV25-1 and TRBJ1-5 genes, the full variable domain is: EADIYQTPRYLVIGTGKKITLECSQTMGHDKMYWYQQDPGMELHLIHYSYGVNSTEKGDLSSESTVSRIRTEHFPLTLESARPSHTSQYLCASSEGQEGNQPQHFGDGTRLSIL.